The 13 T cell receptor beta chains in this list originate from one sample, sequenced in a study of T cell repertoires in cytomegalovirus infection. TCRdb reprocessed the reads with MiXCR, giving one entry per CDR3 protein. The repertoire includes 200,000 to 300,000 distinct CDR3 sequences, roughly 10% of them detected once, and about 15% sits in the top ten. Sequencing was done on a sample of PBMCs. All receptors come from a human donor in good health (CMV status not recorded). Some clones in this sample may be carry-over from other donors' samples.

This clonotype has just a few counts. This sequence joins TRBV2 and TRBJ1-6; 7 bases line up with TRBD1. The CDR3 has 15 residues. The germline V gene has CDR1 SNHLY and CDR2 FYNNEI. The J segment lost 5 bases and the V segment lost 6 bases, leaving 7 bases of the junction unmatched. The CDR3 DNA is TGTGCCAGCAGGACCGGGACAGTAAATAATTCACCCCTCCACTTT. Translation: CASRTGTVNNSPLHF.

The V gene is TRBV29-1, the J gene TRBJ1-2; D is possibly TRBD1 (5 bases). Germline V gives CDR1 SQVTM, CDR2 ANQGSEA. V was pared by 3 bases and J by 7 bases, with 9 bases between. The CDR3 length is 11 residues. The DNA of the CDR3 is TGCAGCGTTGAGGGGGGTAGTGGCTACACCTTC. Translating gives CSVEGGSGYTF. The full variable domain, in which reference TRBV29-1 and TRBJ1-2 provide the parts outside the CDR3, is SAVISQKPSRDICQRGTSLTIQCQVDSQVTMMFWYRQQPGQSLTLIATANQGSEATYESGFVIDKFPISRPNLTFSTLTVSNMSPEDSSIYLCSVEGGSGYTFGSGTRLTVV.

This chain uses TRBV28 with TRBJ1-3; 7 nucleotides align to TRBD1. Trimming took 3 bases from V and 4 from J; bases not matched to a gene: 9. Germline assignment: CDR1 MDHEN and CDR2 SYDVKM. The CDR3 is 16 amino acids. For the CDR3, the DNA is TGTGCCAGCAGTTTCCTAACGACAGGGTCGGGAAACACCATATATTTT. The encoded protein is CASSFLTTGSGNTIYF.

The chain couples TRBV5-4 to TRBJ2-5, with 7 bases identical to TRBD2. The CDR3 totals 16 residues. The ends lost 4 bases at V and 5 bases at J; junction bases unmatched: 14. Germline V lookup: CDR1 SGHNT, CDR2 YYREEE (reference sequence). CDR3: CASSPERPGLGETQYF. CDR3 bases: TGTGCCAGCAGCCCAGAACGACCTGGACTAGGGGAGACCCAGTACTTC.

The sample holds a few counts of this clonotype. This chain uses TRBV28 with TRBJ1-2, with 8 bases that match TRBD1. The CDR3 loop spans 16 amino acids. Trimming at V came to 7 bases and at J to 2 bases, leaving 12 bases not matched to a gene. CDR1 MDHEN and CDR2 SYDVKM come from the germline V gene. Here the CDR3 DNA reads TGTGCCAGCATCCCTGGCGGACAGGGCCGGAACTATGGCTACACCTTC. The encoded protein is CASIPGGQGRNYGYTF.

This clonotype came up many times. This chain joins TRBV10-3 and TRBJ1-5; 9 nucleotides match TRBD1. The V gene's germline CDR1 is ENHRY and CDR2 SYGVKD. The CDR3 loop spans 17 amino acids. The J segment lost 3 bases and the V segment lost 5 bases, leaving 11 bases of the junction unmatched. The CDR3 sequence is CAISQGQGSGPNQPQHF. The CDR3 DNA follows: TGTGCCATCAGTCAGGGACAGGGATCAGGCCCCAATCAGCCCCAGCATTTT.

The chain employs TRBV12-3 or TRBV12-4 and TRBJ2-7; TRBD2 matches 12 bases. The V segment lost 3 bases and the J segment 6 bases; nucleotides outside the gene matches: 18. CDR3 length: 19 residues. CDR3 amino acids: CASSFNALLASGRAGEQYF. The DNA of the CDR3 is TGTGCCAGCAGTTTTAACGCCCTCCTCGCTAGCGGGAGGGCGGGCGAGCAGTACTTC.

This clonotype was seen repeatedly, ten times or more. V and J are TRBV7-2 and TRBJ2-3, with 16 bases matching TRBD2. Germline CDR1 is SGHTA and CDR2 is FQGNSA. The CDR3 has 16 residues. Losses at the gene ends were 4 bases for V and 3 bases for J; bases not matched to a gene: 1. The CDR3 spells CASSSGLAGGTDTQYF. The CDR3 coding sequence is TGTGCCAGCAGCTCGGGACTAGCGGGGGGGACAGATACGCAGTATTTT.

The gene calls are TRBV2 and TRBJ2-1, with D perhaps matching TRBD2 (5 bases). This CDR3 contains 17 residues. Per the germline V gene, CDR1 is SNHLY and CDR2 is FYNNEI. V was clipped by 0 bases and J by 3 bases, with 15 bases between them. The chain's CDR3 is CASSEALGLSSYNEQFF. The CDR3 DNA is TGTGCCAGCAGTGAAGCGCTTGGACTTTCCAGCTACAATGAGCAGTTCTTC.

This clonotype was observed many times. This rearrangement joins TRBV7-2 to TRBJ2-2; D is possibly TRBD1 (5 bases). The V gene's germline CDR1 is SGHTA and CDR2 FQGNSA. V was shortened by 5 bases and J by 6 bases, with 7 bases between the two germline ends. The CDR3 covers 12 residues. The CDR3 spells CASSQGAGELFF. CDR3 in DNA: TGTGCCAGCAGCCAAGGGGCCGGGGAGCTGTTTTTT.

This clonotype was seen repeatedly, ten times or more. This chain uses TRBV11-2 with TRBJ2-6; no clear D. The CDR3 is 15 amino acids. Germline V gives CDR1 SGHAT, CDR2 FQNNGV. V was trimmed by 0 bases and J by 0 bases, leaving 3 bases between them. This CDR3 is CASSLDVSGANVLTF. In nucleotides, the CDR3 is TGTGCCAGCAGCTTAGACGTCTCTGGGGCCAACGTCCTGACTTTC.

This clonotype was seen only a few times. The germline gene is not matched at one end of the junction; a read error may be the cause. The rearrangement links TRBV7-9 to TRBJ1-1; 9 bases map to TRBD1. This CDR3 has 15 residues. Looked up from germline, CDR1 is SEHNR and CDR2 is FQNEAQ (reference sequence). Here the CDR3 DNA reads TGTGTCAGCAGCTTGACAGGGGGAACGATCACTGAAGCTTTCTTT. Protein product: CVSSLTGGTITEAFF.

This clonotype was picked up many times. This chain connects TRBV7-2 to TRBJ1-2; no reliable D call. The CDR3 loop spans 11 amino acids. With 1 base removed from V and 7 bases from J, the gap between germline ends came to 4 bases. Germline V gives CDR1 SGHTA, CDR2 FQGNSA. CDR3 loop: CASSLVAGYTF. In DNA form, the CDR3 reads TGTGCCAGCAGCTTAGTGGCTGGCTACACCTTC. Full variable domain (missing parts from reference TRBV7-2 and TRBJ1-2): GAGVSQSPSNKVTEKGKDVELRCDPISGHTALYWYRQSLGQGLEFLIYFQGNSAPDKSGLPSDRFSAERTGGSVSTLTIQRTQQEDSAVYLCASSLVAGYTFGSGTRLTVV.